A single sample gave rise to the 16 T cell receptor beta chains below, sequenced in a study of cytomegalovirus exposure and HLA in healthy donors. In the PCR, 60 Vbeta and 13 Jbeta primers were used. Only in-frame clones appear in the TCRdb table, and some are missing; sequencing was by immunoSEQ multiplex PCR. The sample has nearly 110,000 clones, approximately 81% seen once. Sequences were obtained from PBMCs. The source is a young man in good health and CMV-seronegative.

This clone showed up just a few times. The chain joins TRBV6-5 to TRBJ1-1, with TRBD1 as a possible D gene (6 bases). Germline CDR1 reads MNHEY; CDR2 reads SVGAGI. The germline V and J ends were trimmed by 1 base and 0 bases, with 9 bases remaining between them. The CDR3 contains 15 residues. The CDR3 sequence is CASSYFDRMNTEAFF. CDR3 bases: TGTGCCAGCAGTTACTTCGACAGGATGAACACTGAAGCTTTCTTT.

This clone was found a few times. The genes are TRBV6-1 and TRBJ1-5; perhaps TRBD1 as D (5 bases). V was trimmed by 1 base and J by 6 bases, leaving 7 bases between them. This CDR3 is 13 amino acids long. Germline lookup yields CDR1 MNHNS and CDR2 SASEGT. CDR3 region: CASSEEGFQPQHF. The CDR3 DNA reads TGTGCCAGCAGTGAAGAGGGGTTTCAGCCCCAGCATTTT.

The gene calls are TRBV6-1 and TRBJ2-1; possible D gene TRBD1, 5 bases. Looked up from germline, CDR1 is MNHNS and CDR2 is SASEGT. The length of the CDR3 is 14 residues. V lost 6 bases to trimming and J lost 0 bases, with 9 bases between them. This CDR3 is CASRTVSSYNEQFF. The CDR3 coding sequence is TGTGCCAGCAGGACAGTCAGCTCCTACAATGAGCAGTTCTTC.

The CDR3 here is CASSQQGLAGGGETQYF. CDR3 nucleotides: TGTGCCAGCAGCCAACAGGGACTAGCGGGAGGGGGAGAGACCCAGTACTTC. The chain is built from TRBV4-2 and TRBJ2-5; 16 nucleotides agree with TRBD2. After removal of 2 bases from V and 4 bases from J, the junction contained 4 bases not matched to a gene. This CDR3 contains 17 residues. The germline CDR1 and CDR2 sequences are LGHNA and YNFKEQ.

The chain recombines TRBV7-3 with TRBJ2-3; TRBD2 matches at 12 bases. J lost 6 bases, V lost 2 bases, and 3 bases had no gene match. From germline, CDR1 is SGHTA and CDR2 FQGTGA. The CDR3 length is 15 residues. CDR3 region: CASSLLLAGGDTQYF. In DNA, the CDR3 is TGTGCCAGCAGCTTACTCCTAGCGGGGGGGGATACGCAGTATTTT.

V usage is TRBV28 and J usage is TRBJ1-1; D ambiguous. The CDR3 is made up of 11 amino acids. Deletions cut 8 bases from V and 8 bases from J, with 12 bases between. The germline CDR1 and CDR2 sequences are MDHEN and SYDVKM. The CDR3 loop is CASGETSEAFF. Written as DNA, the CDR3 is TGTGCCAGCGGGGAGACCTCCGAAGCTTTCTTT.

The chain uses TRBV18 and TRBJ1-5, with TRBD1 as a possible D gene (6 bases). V was shortened by 3 bases and J by 5 bases, with 14 bases between the two germline ends. This CDR3 is 15 amino acids long. Germline V lookup: CDR1 KGHSH, CDR2 LQKENI. Written as DNA, the CDR3 is TGTGCCAGCTCACCCTCCCTTGGGGGCCATCAGCCCCAGCATTTT. Translating gives CASSPSLGGHQPQHF.

The rearrangement links TRBV11-2 to TRBJ2-2; the match to TRBD1 covers 9 bases. The V gene's germline CDR1 is SGHAT and CDR2 FQNNGV. Trimming removed 5 bases from V and 5 bases from J; junction bases left unmatched: 3. The CDR3 consists of 14 residues. CDR3 DNA sequence: TGTGCCAGCAGCCGGGACAGGGCGACCGGGGAGCTGTTTTTT. Translated, it gives CASSRDRATGELFF.

The chain has TRBV7-9 and TRBJ2-2; 9 bases map to TRBD2. The CDR3 spans 15 residues. Trimming took 5 bases from V and 4 from J; bases not matched to a gene: 5. CDR1 and CDR2 (germline): SEHNR, FQNEAQ (reference sequence). In DNA form, the CDR3 reads TGTGCCAGCAGCCTTAGCGGGGGTGGCACCGGGGAGCTGTTTTTT. Protein: CASSLSGGGTGELFF.

The CDR3 loop reads CASSQELGLAYEQYF. The CDR3, as DNA: TGCGCCAGCAGCCAAGAGCTCGGGTTAGCCTACGAGCAGTACTTC. The V gene is TRBV4-1, the J gene TRBJ2-7, with D uncertain. Looked up from germline, CDR1 is MGHRA and CDR2 is YSYEKL. Trimming removed 0 bases at V and 2 bases at J, with 11 bases between. The CDR3 has 15 residues.

This chain joins TRBV4-1 and TRBJ2-7; 11 nucleotides agree with TRBD1. This CDR3 has 17 residues. Looked up from germline, CDR1 is MGHRA and CDR2 is YSYEKL. Trimming cost V 4 bases and J 6 bases; bases outside gene matches: 14. CDR3 DNA: TGCGCCAGCAGCCGCCTTGGTGGACAGGGGGCCAAGGGCGAGCAGTACTTC. It yields the protein CASSRLGGQGAKGEQYF.

The chain couples TRBV10-1 to TRBJ2-1; 10 bases line up with TRBD2. CDR1 and CDR2 from the germline V gene are WNHNN and SYGVQD (reference sequence). The CDR3 consists of 16 residues. V lost 3 bases, J lost 9 bases, and 11 bases stayed unmatched. CDR3: CASSDVGSSGRGEQFF. The CDR3 nucleotides read TGCGCCAGCAGTGACGTCGGGTCTAGCGGGAGAGGTGAGCAGTTCTTC.

CDR3 sequence reads: CASSLYGRAYEQYF. The CDR3 DNA reads as TGTGCCAGCAGCTTGTACGGGAGGGCCTACGAGCAGTACTTC. This rearrangement joins TRBV5-6 to TRBJ2-7; 8 bases are shared with TRBD2. Germline CDR1 SGHDT, CDR2 YYEEEE. This CDR3 contains 14 residues. The V segment lost 1 base and the J segment 2 bases; nucleotides outside the gene matches: 2.

The rearrangement joins TRBV7-8 to TRBJ1-1, with a tentative D call TRBD1 (5 bases). The CDR3 runs to 13 residues. CDR1 is SGHVS, CDR2 FQNEAQ, per germline. Trimming removed 5 bases from V and 4 bases from J, with 11 bases in between. The CDR3 reads CASSVGHTTEAFF. The CDR3, as DNA: TGTGCCAGCAGCGTAGGACATACCACTGAAGCTTTCTTT.

This clone came up once. V gene TRBV7-6 combines with J gene TRBJ1-2; tentatively, D is TRBD1 (5 bases). CDR3 length: 14 amino acids. Trimming took 4 bases from V and 4 from J, leaving 13 bases between them. CDR1 SGHVS and CDR2 FNYEAQ come from the germline V gene. CDR3 region: CASSSSPGLYGYTF. The CDR3 DNA reads as TGTGCCAGCAGCTCATCCCCAGGGCTCTATGGCTACACCTTC. The whole variable domain, remainder taken from reference TRBV7-6 and TRBJ1-2, is GAGVSQSPRYKVTKRGQDVALRCDPISGHVSLYWYRQALGQGPEFLTYFNYEAQQDKSGLPNDRFSAERPEGSISTLTIQRTEQRDSAMYRCASSSSPGLYGYTFGSGTRLTVV.

The V and J genes are TRBV6-1 and TRBJ2-5, with TRBD2 matching 11 bases. This CDR3 has 18 amino acids. The V gene's germline CDR1 is MNHNS and CDR2 SASEGT. The V and J ends lost 4 bases and 4 bases, in that order; junction bases with no gene match: 14. The CDR3 spells CASSGGVVAGGPRETQYF. The CDR3 DNA reads as TGTGCCAGCAGTGGGGGGGTGGTAGCGGGAGGGCCCAGAGAGACCCAGTACTTC.